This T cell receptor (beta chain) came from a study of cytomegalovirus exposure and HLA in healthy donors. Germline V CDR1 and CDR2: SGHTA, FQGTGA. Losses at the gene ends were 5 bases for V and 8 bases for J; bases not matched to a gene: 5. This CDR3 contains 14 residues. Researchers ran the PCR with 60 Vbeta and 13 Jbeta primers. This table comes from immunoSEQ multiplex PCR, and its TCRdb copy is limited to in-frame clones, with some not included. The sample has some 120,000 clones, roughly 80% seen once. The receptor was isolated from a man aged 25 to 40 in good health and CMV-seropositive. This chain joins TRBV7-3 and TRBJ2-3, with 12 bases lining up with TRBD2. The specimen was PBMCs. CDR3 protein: CASSPTSGGSTQYF. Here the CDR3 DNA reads TGTGCCAGCAGCCCGACTAGCGGGGGTTCTACGCAGTATTTT.